A selection of T cell receptor beta chains follows, all from one sample in a study of T cells after yellow fever vaccination. TCRdb itself ran the 5' RACE reads through MiXCR, one entry per CDR3 protein. The table has some 110,000 distinct CDR3 sequences, 8.4% seen once; the top ten hold less than 30%. Sequencing used CD8+ T cells sorted from PBMCs, obtained 45 days after the yellow fever booster vaccination. These TCRs come from a man aged 25 to 40 who received the YFV17D yellow fever vaccine. Both conserved end residues are part of each CDR3. A D gene is named only where the DNA matches it firmly. Clone size, where shown, is once, few, many, or a class for clones that have expanded.

v_gene	abundance	j_gene	d_gene	CDR3nt	CDR3aa
TRBV7-8	many	TRBJ2-7	TRBD2	TGTGCCAGCAGCTTGAACGGGGGGACCCACTACGAGCAGTACTTC	CASSLNGGTHYEQYF
TRBV6-2/TRBV6-3	many	TRBJ2-5	-	TGTGCCACCGACTTCGGAGAGACCCAGTACTTC	CATDFGETQYF
TRBV12-3/TRBV12-4	many	TRBJ2-5	-	TGTGCCAGCAGTTTTTGGGTCCTCCAGAATAGGGAGACCCAGTACTTC	CASSFWVLQNRETQYF
TRBV29-1	many	TRBJ2-7	TRBD1	TGCAGCGTTGAAGTTTGGACAGGGGTGATCTACGAGCAGTACTTC	CSVEVWTGVIYEQYF
TRBV6-1	many	TRBJ2-1	-	TGTGCCAGCACCAGTGGTGCGACTTACAATGAGCAGTTCTTC	CASTSGATYNEQFF
TRBV6-5	few	TRBJ2-1	-	TGTGCCAGCAGTTACGGCGGCAGCGGGTCTTACAATGAGCAGTTCTTC	CASSYGGSGSYNEQFF
TRBV4-1	many	TRBJ2-3	-	TGCGCCAGCAGCCAAGATTCCCTAGATACGCAGTATTTT	CASSQDSLDTQYF
TRBV7-2	many	TRBJ2-3	-	TGTGCCAGCAGCCCCCCGTCCAGTACGCAGTATTTT	CASSPPSSTQYF
TRBV30	-	TRBJ2-7	-	TGTGCCTGGAGTGTACCCCAGGGGACCTACGAGCAGTACTTC	CAWSVPQGTYEQYF
TRBV27	few	TRBJ2-1	-	TGTGCCAGCAGTTTATTGTCGGGGGACACAGGGATAGCTTACAATGAGCAGTTCTTC	CASSLLSGDTGIAYNEQFF
TRBV15	many	TRBJ2-1	-	TGTGCCACCAGCAGACCCTGGGGCGAACTCCTTAAAAACGGCTACAATGAGCAGTTCTTC	CATSRPWGELLKNGYNEQFF
TRBV7-9	many	TRBJ2-7	-	TGTGCCAGCAGCCCCGGGCCGACGTACGAGCAGTACTTC	CASSPGPTYEQYF
TRBV6-2/TRBV6-3	many	TRBJ2-1	TRBD2	TGTGCCAGCAGAGTAAGCGGGACTTTCTCCTACAATGAGCAGTTCTTC	CASRVSGTFSYNEQFF
TRBV27	many	TRBJ2-5	-	TGTGCCAGCAGTTCCGGACTAAAACAAGAGACCCAGTACTTC	CASSSGLKQETQYF
TRBV7-9	few	TRBJ1-1	-	TGTGCCAGCAGCTCGGACAGCGTGAACACTGAAGCTTTCTTT	CASSSDSVNTEAFF
TRBV12-3/TRBV12-4	few	TRBJ2-7	TRBD2	TGTGCCAGCAGCTTTGCGGTAGCGGGAGAATCTTCCGAGCAGTACTTC	CASSFAVAGESSEQYF
TRBV20-1	many	TRBJ2-1	TRBD2	TGCAGTGTCCTAGGGACTAGCGGAGTTTCCTACAATGAGCAGTTCTTC	CSVLGTSGVSYNEQFF
TRBV14	few	TRBJ2-1	-	TGTGCCAGCAGCCACGACTACAATGAGCAGTTCTTC	CASSHDYNEQFF
TRBV7-9	many	TRBJ2-7	-	TGTGCCAGCAGCCTCGCTTCCACGGACGAGCAGTACTTC	CASSLASTDEQYF
TRBV20-1	many	TRBJ1-1	-	TGCAGTGCGACACGAGGGACCTACTTTGAAGCTTTCTTT	CSATRGTYFEAFF
TRBV27	few	TRBJ2-7	TRBD1	TGTGCCAGCAGTTTATTTTCAGGGGGCCACGAGCAGTACTTC	CASSLFSGGHEQYF
TRBV10-2	-	TRBJ2-7	TRBD1	TGCGCCAGCAAGACAGGGGGCCCAACCTACGAGCAGTACTTC	CASKTGGPTYEQYF
TRBV30	many	TRBJ2-7	-	TGTGCCTGGAGTGTGGGGACCCCCACCTACGAGCAGTACTTC	CAWSVGTPTYEQYF
TRBV12-3/TRBV12-4	many	TRBJ2-3	-	TGTGCCAGCAGCTTCTTGGGAAATGGAGATACGCAGTATTTT	CASSFLGNGDTQYF
TRBV10-3	many	TRBJ1-3	TRBD1	TGTGCCATCAGTGAGTCCCCAGGGGGTGCTGGAAACACCATATATTTT	CAISESPGGAGNTIYF
TRBV6-2/TRBV6-3	-	TRBJ2-3	-	TGTGCCAGCAGACCTAGCGCGATGATGGATACGCAGTATTTT	CASRPSAMMDTQYF